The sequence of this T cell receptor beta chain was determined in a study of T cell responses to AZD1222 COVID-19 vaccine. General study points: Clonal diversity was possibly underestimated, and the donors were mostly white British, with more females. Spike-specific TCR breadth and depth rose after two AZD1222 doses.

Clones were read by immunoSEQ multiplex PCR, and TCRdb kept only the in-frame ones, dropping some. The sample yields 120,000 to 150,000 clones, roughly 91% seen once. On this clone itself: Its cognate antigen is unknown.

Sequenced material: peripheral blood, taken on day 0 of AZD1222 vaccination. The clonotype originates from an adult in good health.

DNA of the CDR3: TGTGCCAGTAGTATACAAGCCGGGGAGCTGTTTTTT. Translating gives CASSIQAGELFF. V is TRBV19 and J is TRBJ2-2; no clear D gene. CDR3 size: 12 residues. In germline, CDR1 is LNHDA, CDR2 SQIVND (reference sequence). Trimming took 2 bases from V and 6 from J, leaving 4 bases between them.